This T cell receptor (beta chain) is from a study of T cells after somatic rescue of genetic block (dated by TCRdb to 2020 to 2021). With regard to the full study: What the study looked at was long-term robustness, specifically in a T-cell system that came about through somatic rescue of a genetic block in T-cell development.

The cysteine opens and the phenylalanine closes a CDR3 of 13 amino acids. CDR3 DNA is the only sequence kept; it has 39 bases, read in frame from the first base. The germline V gene encodes CDR1 SEHNR and CDR2 FQNEAQ (reference sequence). V loses 5 bases of germline sequence and J loses 0 bases, and the interval between the two ends is 8 bases. The library relied on the immunoSEQ multiplex PCR assay. TCRdb mirrors the immuneACCESS table, restricted to in-frame sequences. Some clones are absent from its copies; in checked studies, under half trace to an unresolved V gene, and the reason for the others is unknown. Recorded for this sample are roughly 120,000 clones; 75% to 95% of them occurred a single time. Over 1.1% of the sample comes from the top ten. Regarding this clone: No cognate antigen has been identified for it. No quality values exist for individual bases; no much larger clone is one base distant.

Sequencing used peripheral blood mononuclear cells (PBMCs). The sequence joins TRBV7-9 to TRBJ2-7, with no reliable assignment of the D segment. The TCR sequence derives from a woman between 18 and 29 years old. This receptor has the CDR3 CASSTASSYEQYF. DNA sequence: TGTGCCAGCAGCACAGCCAGCTCCTACGAGCAGTACTTC.